This is a list of T cell receptor beta chains from one sample in a study of OX40 agonist ivuxolimab in advanced cancers. Assay: immunoSEQ multiplex PCR; the TCRdb copy retains only in-frame clones and omits some. The data show 55,000 to 65,000 clones, roughly nine tenths seen once. This sample comprised CD4+ or CD8+ T cells sorted from blood, obtained in a trial of the OX40 agonist ivuxolimab. These receptors came from an adult with an advanced solid tumor such as melanoma, head and neck, liver or kidney cancer. Both conserved end residues are part of each CDR3. D genes are given only for firm matches. Where a row states a size, it is once, few, many or the class of an expanded clone; other rows omit it.

d_call | clone_size | j_call | v_call | cdr3_length | cdr3_aa | cdr3_nt
TRBD2 | NA | TRBJ2-3 | TRBV14 | 14 | CASPGERGTLTQYF | TGTGCCTCCCCGGGGGAGCGGGGGACCTTGACGCAGTATTTT
NA | NA | TRBJ1-2 | TRBV11-1 | 14 | CASTDGRRDYGYTF | TGTGCCAGCACCGACGGAAGGAGGGACTATGGCTACACCTTC
TRBD1 | NA | TRBJ2-7 | TRBV6-1 | 14 | CASSGTGGANEQYF | TGTGCCAGCAGTGGGACAGGGGGCGCGAACGAGCAGTACTTC
TRBD1 | NA | TRBJ1-2 | TRBV4-2 | 15 | CASSPDQGAGYGYTF | TGTGCCAGCAGCCCAGACCAGGGGGCGGGCTATGGCTACACCTTC
NA | NA | TRBJ2-1 | TRBV4-2 | 16 | CASSQGPFRDVNEQFF | TGTGCCAGCAGCCAAGGTCCGTTCAGAGACGTCAATGAGCAGTTCTTC
NA | NA | TRBJ1-3 | TRBV10-2 | 15 | CASGTGAISGNTIYF | TGCGCCAGCGGAACAGGCGCCATCTCTGGAAACACCATATATTTT
NA | NA | TRBJ1-6 | TRBV5-6 | 15 | CASSKITGFNSPLHF | TGTGCCAGCAGTAAAATTACAGGGTTTAATTCACCCCTCCACTTT
NA | once | TRBJ1-5 | TRBV4-1 | 14 | CASSQPGGNQPQHF | TGCGCCAGCAGCCAGCCGGGGGGCAATCAGCCCCAGCATTTT
TRBD2 | NA | TRBJ2-7 | TRBV4-1 | 18 | CASSLRTSGESGAYEQYF | TGCGCCAGCAGCCTGAGGACTAGCGGGGAATCGGGGGCCTACGAGCAGTACTTC
NA | NA | TRBJ1-1 | TRBV5-1 | 14 | CASSSAGSNTEAFF | TGCGCCAGCAGCTCGGCAGGATCGAACACTGAAGCTTTCTTT
NA | NA | TRBJ1-3 | TRBV5-4 | 17 | CASSSGMGERSGNTIYF | TGTGCCAGCAGCTCCGGAATGGGCGAACGCTCTGGAAACACCATATATTTT
NA | NA | TRBJ2-7 | TRBV4-3 | 13 | CASSQEQGSEQYF | TGCGCCAGCAGCCAGGAGCAGGGTAGCGAGCAGTACTTC
NA | NA | TRBJ1-1 | TRBV2 | 15 | CASRIAQGGDTEAFF | TGTGCCAGCAGGATAGCACAGGGAGGAGACACTGAAGCTTTCTTT
TRBD1 | NA | TRBJ2-5 | TRBV27 | 17 | CASSSRSPLTGGETQYF | TGTGCCAGCAGTTCCCGATCCCCATTAACAGGGGGAGAGACCCAGTACTTC
NA | NA | TRBJ2-7 | TRBV29-1 | 11 | CSVRQTYEQYF | TGCAGCGTACGACAGACTTACGAGCAGTACTTC
TRBD1 | NA | TRBJ1-1 | TRBV5-4 | 16 | CASSPPSGTGRVEAFF | TGTGCCAGCAGCCCCCCATCTGGGACAGGCCGGGTTGAAGCTTTCTTT
TRBD1 | NA | TRBJ1-6 | TRBV5-4 | 15 | CASSLEQGVSAPLHF | TGTGCCAGCAGCTTAGAACAGGGGGTTTCGGCACCCCTCCACTTT
NA | NA | TRBJ2-3 | TRBV7-2 | 16 | CASSLQSGARTDTQYF | TGTGCCAGCAGCTTACAGTCGGGGGCCCGCACAGATACGCAGTATTTT
TRBD1 | NA | TRBJ1-2 | TRBV2 | 14 | CASSGTGGGYGYTF | TGTGCCAGCAGCGGGACAGGGGGCGGCTATGGCTACACCTTC
TRBD1 | NA | TRBJ2-2 | TRBV18 | 18 | CASSPGGTGVGFTGELFF | TGTGCCAGCTCACCTGGTGGGACAGGGGTTGGCTTCACCGGGGAGCTGTTTTTT